This paragraph reports one T cell receptor (beta chain). Between the trimmed V and J ends, which lost 8 bases and 1 base, there was a span of 13 bases. CDR1 is SGHAT and CDR2 is FQNNGV in the germline V gene. This CDR3 region has 14 residues. The data stem from a study of blood T cell repertoires in COVID-19. The wider study: Acute-phase and convalescent COVID-19 samples originated in the United States, Italy and Spain. PBMCs, B-cell-depleted T cells, or T cells provided the cDNA or gDNA that made up the material.

Authors' processing steps: Nucleated cell number was recorded as an estimate derived from reference gene primer amplification. The repertoire was sequenced with immunoSEQ multiplex PCR; TCRdb's copy has only in-frame clones and lacks some. The D gene and trimming were derived from the DNA, and the V and J assignments and clone size from that table. The repertoire holds more than 150,000 clones, with approximately 86% as singletons. The sequenced sample consisted of peripheral blood. The rearrangement links TRBV11-2 to TRBJ2-3; D is possibly TRBD2 (6 bases). The sequence came from a man aged 35-49 years with active or convalescent COVID-19. The CDR3 loop is CASGRRDGTDTQYF. The CDR3 nucleotides read TGTGCCAGCGGGAGGAGGGACGGCACAGATACGCAGTATTTT. The whole variable domain, remainder taken from reference TRBV11-2 and TRBJ2-3, is EAGVAQSPRYKIIEKRQSVAFWCNPISGHATLYWYQQILGQGPKLLIQFQNNGVVDDSQLPKDRFSAERLKGVDSTLKIQPAKLEDSAVYLCASGRRDGTDTQYFGPGTRLTVL.